This entry is about one T cell receptor (beta chain). Other DNA sequences in this sample translate to the same CDR3. This specimen comes from a study of shared clonotypes between healthy human individuals. Germline CDR1 and CDR2: LNHDA and SQIVND (reference sequence). V lost 0 bases to trimming and J lost 7 bases, with 9 bases between them. The CDR3 is 13 amino acids. Genomic DNA of every subset was divided equally among multiple immunoSEQ plates. Some clones are missing from TCRdb's copy, which holds only in-frame ones; the method was immunoSEQ multiplex PCR. The table lists millions of clones, more than 90% of them singletons. Caucasian adults living in Nashville, Tennessee, provided all samples. The split of CD4+ cells yielded CD45RA+ naive and CD45RA-negative memory subsets.

Sequencing was performed on naive CD4+ T cells sorted from blood. Subset given: CD45RA+ positively selected. The source is a man aged 18 to 29 in good health. This chain links TRBV19 with TRBJ1-1; D is unresolved. The DNA for the CDR3 is TGTGCCAGTAGTATAGAACGCGGTTATGAAGCTTTCTTT. Translated, it gives CASSIERGYEAFF. The full variable domain, with the rest looked up from reference TRBV19 and TRBJ1-1, is DGGITQSPKYLFRKEGQNVTLSCEQNLNHDAMYWYRQDPGQGLRLIYYSQIVNDFQKGDIAEGYSVSREKKESFPLTVTSAQKNPTAFYLCASSIERGYEAFFGQGTRLTVV.